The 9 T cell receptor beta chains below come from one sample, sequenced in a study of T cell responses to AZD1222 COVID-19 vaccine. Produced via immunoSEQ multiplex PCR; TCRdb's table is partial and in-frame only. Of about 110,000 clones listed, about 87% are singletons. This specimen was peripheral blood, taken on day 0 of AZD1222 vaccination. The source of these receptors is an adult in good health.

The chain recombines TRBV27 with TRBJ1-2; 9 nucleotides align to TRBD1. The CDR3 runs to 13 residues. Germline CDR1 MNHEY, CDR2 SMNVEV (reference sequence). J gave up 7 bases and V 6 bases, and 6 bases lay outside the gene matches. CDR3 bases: TGTGCCAGCAGCCAACAGGGGGCCTCTGGCTACACCTTC. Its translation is CASSQQGASGYTF.

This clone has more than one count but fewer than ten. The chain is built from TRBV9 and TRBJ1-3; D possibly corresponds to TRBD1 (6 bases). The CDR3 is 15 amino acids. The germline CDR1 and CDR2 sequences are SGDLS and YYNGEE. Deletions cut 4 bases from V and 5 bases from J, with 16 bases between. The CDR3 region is CASSPAGTGRNTIYF. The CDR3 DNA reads TGTGCCAGCAGCCCCGCTGGTACAGGGAGAAACACCATATATTTT. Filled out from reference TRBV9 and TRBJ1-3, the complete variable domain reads DSGVTQTPKHLITATGQRVTLRCSPRSGDLSVYWYQQSLDQGLQFLIQYYNGEERAKGNILERFSAQQFPDLHSELNLSSLELGDSALYFCASSPAGTGRNTIYFGEGSWLTVV.

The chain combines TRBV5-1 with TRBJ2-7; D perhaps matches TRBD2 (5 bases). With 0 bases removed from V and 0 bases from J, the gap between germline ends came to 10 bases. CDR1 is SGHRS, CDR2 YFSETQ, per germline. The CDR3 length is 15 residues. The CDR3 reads CASSLEAVNSYEQYF. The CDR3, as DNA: TGCGCCAGCAGCTTGGAAGCGGTGAACTCCTACGAGCAGTACTTC.

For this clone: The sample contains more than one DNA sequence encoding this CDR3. CDR3 DNA: TGTGCCACCAGTGACGGGGACAGGGGAGGCGAGCAGTACTTC. Translation: CATSDGDRGGEQYF. The V gene is TRBV24-1, the J gene TRBJ2-7, with 10 bases matching TRBD1. Trimming removed 4 bases from V and 6 bases from J; junction bases left unmatched: 5. Germline V gives CDR1 KGHDR, CDR2 SFDVKD. CDR3 length equals 14 residues.

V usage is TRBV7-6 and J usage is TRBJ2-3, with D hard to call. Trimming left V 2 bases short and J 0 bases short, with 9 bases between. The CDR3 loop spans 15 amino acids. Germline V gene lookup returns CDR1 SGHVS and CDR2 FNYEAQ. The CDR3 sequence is CASSLLGGSTDTQYF. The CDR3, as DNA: TGTGCCAGCAGCTTATTAGGCGGTAGCACAGATACGCAGTATTTT.

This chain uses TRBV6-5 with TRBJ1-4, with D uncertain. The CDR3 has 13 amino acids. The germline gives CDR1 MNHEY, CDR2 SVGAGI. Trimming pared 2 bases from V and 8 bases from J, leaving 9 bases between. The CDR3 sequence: CASSYRVGEKLFF. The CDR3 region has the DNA TGTGCCAGCAGTTACAGGGTAGGAGAAAAACTGTTTTTT.

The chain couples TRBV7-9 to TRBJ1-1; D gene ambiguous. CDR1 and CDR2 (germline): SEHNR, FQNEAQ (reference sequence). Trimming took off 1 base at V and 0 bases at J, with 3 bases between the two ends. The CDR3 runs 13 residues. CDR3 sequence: CASSLVMNTEAFF. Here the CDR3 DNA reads TGTGCCAGCAGCTTAGTAATGAACACTGAAGCTTTCTTT.

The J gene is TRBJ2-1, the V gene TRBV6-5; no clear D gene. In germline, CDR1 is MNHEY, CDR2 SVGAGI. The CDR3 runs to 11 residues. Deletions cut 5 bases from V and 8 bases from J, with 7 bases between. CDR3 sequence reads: CASSNLYEQFF. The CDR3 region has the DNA TGTGCCAGCAGTAACCTGTATGAGCAGTTCTTC.

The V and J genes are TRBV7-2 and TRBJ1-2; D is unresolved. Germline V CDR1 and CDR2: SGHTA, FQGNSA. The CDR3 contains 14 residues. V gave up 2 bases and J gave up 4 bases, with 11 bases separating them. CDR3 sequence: CASSLLGPGYGYTF. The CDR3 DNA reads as TGTGCCAGCAGCTTACTCGGACCAGGCTATGGCTACACCTTC.